This note documents a single T cell receptor beta chain sequence. Its antigen is as yet unknown. Generated by immunoSEQ multiplex PCR, the TCRdb table keeps only in-frame clones and is missing some. The data contain about 100,000 clones, roughly 93% of them singletons. This sample is part of a study of Tregs in tolerant kidney transplant recipients. Study-level findings and limits: Expanding Tregs on activated donor B cells appeared to best identify donor-specific TCRbeta clones.

This CDR3 region has 15 residues. Per germline, CDR1 ENHRY and CDR2 SYGVKD. V was shortened by 5 bases and J by 1 base, with 13 bases between the two germline ends. The sample in question was CD4+ T cells from blood, obtained before the transplant. V gene TRBV10-3 combines with J gene TRBJ2-3; weak D call: TRBD2 (5 bases). The receptor was isolated from a human donor who received a combined kidney and bone marrow transplant. This chain's CDR3 is CAISFLAGGTDTQYF. As DNA, the CDR3 is TGTGCCATCAGTTTCCTAGCCGGTGGCACAGATACGCAGTATTTT.